A selection of T cell receptor beta chains follows, all from one sample in a study of CD8 T cells in ankylosing spondylitis. A single record per CDR3 protein comes from TCRdb applying MiXCR to the 5' RACE reads. The data show 300,000 to 400,000 distinct CDR3 sequences, 11% seen once. Sample: blood, either unsorted or a sorted T cell fraction (not recorded which). The receptor source for this set is a female donor with ankylosing spondylitis or in good health (not recorded which). Both conserved end residues are part of each CDR3. Each record gives: V gene, D gene, J gene, clone size, CDR3 DNA, CDR3 protein. The D gene is left open where the match is weak. The listing skips clone size in some rows; elsewhere it reads once, few, many or a size class.

v_gene: TRBV12-3/TRBV12-4; d_gene: -; j_gene: TRBJ1-5; abundance: -; CDR3nt: TGTGCCAGCAGTTTCGGGGCGGGGAATCAGCCCCAGCATTTT; CDR3aa: CASSFGAGNQPQHF
v_gene: TRBV29-1; d_gene: -; j_gene: TRBJ1-5; abundance: many; CDR3nt: TGCAGCGTTGGAGGCGTTAATCAGCCCCAGCATTTT; CDR3aa: CSVGGVNQPQHF
v_gene: TRBV20-1; d_gene: TRBD2; j_gene: TRBJ2-2; abundance: many; CDR3nt: TGCAGTGCTACTAGCGGGAGTGCGGCCGGGGAGCTGTTTTTT; CDR3aa: CSATSGSAAGELFF
v_gene: TRBV6-2/TRBV6-3; d_gene: -; j_gene: TRBJ2-3; abundance: many; CDR3nt: TGTGCCAGCAGTTACCCTGGGCGTAAGGATACGCAGTATTTT; CDR3aa: CASSYPGRKDTQYF
v_gene: TRBV6-6; d_gene: -; j_gene: TRBJ2-1; abundance: many; CDR3nt: TGTGCCAGCAGTTACTCCGGTGAGCAGTTCTTC; CDR3aa: CASSYSGEQFF
v_gene: TRBV24-1; d_gene: -; j_gene: TRBJ1-2; abundance: many; CDR3nt: TGTGCCACCAGTGATTTGCAATTTGGCTACACCTTC; CDR3aa: CATSDLQFGYTF
v_gene: TRBV12-3/TRBV12-4; d_gene: TRBD1; j_gene: TRBJ1-5; abundance: many; CDR3nt: TGTGCCAGCAGTCTAGGACAGGGCACTCAGCCCCAGCATTTT; CDR3aa: CASSLGQGTQPQHF
v_gene: TRBV12-3/TRBV12-4; d_gene: TRBD2; j_gene: TRBJ2-1; abundance: many; CDR3nt: TGTGCCAGCAGTTTGACTAGCGGGAATAACAATGAGCAGTTCTTC; CDR3aa: CASSLTSGNNNEQFF
v_gene: TRBV7-8; d_gene: -; j_gene: TRBJ2-2; abundance: -; CDR3nt: TGTGCCAGCAGCTTGATCAGGGTTAACGGGGAGCTGTTTTTT; CDR3aa: CASSLIRVNGELFF
v_gene: TRBV5-1; d_gene: TRBD1; j_gene: TRBJ2-1; abundance: -; CDR3nt: TGCGCCAGCAGCCAGGAGGGGACAGGGGGTAATGAGCAGTTCTTC; CDR3aa: CASSQEGTGGNEQFF